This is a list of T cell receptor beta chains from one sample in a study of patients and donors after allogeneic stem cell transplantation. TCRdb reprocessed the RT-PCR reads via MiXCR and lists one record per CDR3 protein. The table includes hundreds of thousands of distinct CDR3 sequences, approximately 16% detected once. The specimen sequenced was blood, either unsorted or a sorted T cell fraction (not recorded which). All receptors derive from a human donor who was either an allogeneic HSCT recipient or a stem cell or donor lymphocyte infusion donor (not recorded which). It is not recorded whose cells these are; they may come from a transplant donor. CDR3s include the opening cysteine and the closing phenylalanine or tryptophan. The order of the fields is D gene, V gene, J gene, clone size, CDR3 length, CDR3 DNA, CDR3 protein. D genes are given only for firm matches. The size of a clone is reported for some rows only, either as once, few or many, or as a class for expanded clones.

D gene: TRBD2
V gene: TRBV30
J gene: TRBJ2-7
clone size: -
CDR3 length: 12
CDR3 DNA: TGTGCCTGGAGTATGGAGCGGGACGCGGCGTACTTC
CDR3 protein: CAWSMERDAAYF

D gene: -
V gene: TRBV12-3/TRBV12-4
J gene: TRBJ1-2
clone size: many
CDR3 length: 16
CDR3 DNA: TGTGCCAGCAGCCCCCGAGGGACCACAATTCAATATGGCTACACCTTC
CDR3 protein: CASSPRGTTIQYGYTF

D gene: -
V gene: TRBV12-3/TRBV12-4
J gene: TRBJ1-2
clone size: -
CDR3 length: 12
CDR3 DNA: TGTGCCAGCAGTTTTGAGGGCAGGGGCTACACCTTC
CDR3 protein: CASSFEGRGYTF

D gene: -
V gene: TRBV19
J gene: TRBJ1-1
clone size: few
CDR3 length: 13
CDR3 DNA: TGTGCCAGTTCAGGACGGCAGAACACTGAAGCTTTCTTT
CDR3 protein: CASSGRQNTEAFF

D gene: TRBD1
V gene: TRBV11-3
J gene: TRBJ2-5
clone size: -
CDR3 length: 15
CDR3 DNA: TGTGCCAGCAGCTTAGAAGGACAGGGTGGGGAGACCCAGTACTTC
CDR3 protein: CASSLEGQGGETQYF

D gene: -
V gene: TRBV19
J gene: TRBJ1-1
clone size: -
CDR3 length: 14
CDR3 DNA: TGTGCCAGTAGTATAAAGGCAGGAGCCACTGAAGCTTTCTTT
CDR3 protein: CASSIKAGATEAFF

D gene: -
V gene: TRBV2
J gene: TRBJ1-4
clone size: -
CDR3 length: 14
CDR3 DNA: TGTGCCAGCTCGCCCGGCATAGGGGAGGGAAAACTGTTTTTT
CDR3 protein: CASSPGIGEGKLFF

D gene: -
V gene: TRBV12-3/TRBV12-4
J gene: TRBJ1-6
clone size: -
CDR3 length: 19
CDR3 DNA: TGTGCCAGCAGTTTAGGGGCAGGGCTAACCAGCTCCTATAATTCACCCCTCCACTTT
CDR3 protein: CASSLGAGLTSSYNSPLHF

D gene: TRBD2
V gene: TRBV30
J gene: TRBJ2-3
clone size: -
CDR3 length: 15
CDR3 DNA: TGTGCCTGGAGTGTACTGGCGGGGGTCACAGATACGCAGTATTTT
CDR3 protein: CAWSVLAGVTDTQYF

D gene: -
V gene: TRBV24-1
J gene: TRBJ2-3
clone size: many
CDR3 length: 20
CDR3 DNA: TGTGCCACCAGTGATTTGCGGTCATCCGGAGATGGACACCTCCCAGATACGCAGTATTTT
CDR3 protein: CATSDLRSSGDGHLPDTQYF

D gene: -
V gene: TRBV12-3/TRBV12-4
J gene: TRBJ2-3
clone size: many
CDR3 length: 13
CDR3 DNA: TGTGCCAGCAGTCCCCGCTTCCCAGATACGCAGTATTTT
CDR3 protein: CASSPRFPDTQYF

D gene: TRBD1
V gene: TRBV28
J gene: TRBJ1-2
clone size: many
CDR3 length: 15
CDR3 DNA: TGTGCCAGCAGTTTATATGGACAGGGGGCGCCGGGCTACACCTTC
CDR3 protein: CASSLYGQGAPGYTF

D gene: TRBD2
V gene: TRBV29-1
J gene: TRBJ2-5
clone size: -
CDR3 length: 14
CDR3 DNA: TGCAGCGTTGTTAGGGTAGCGGGGGGAGAGACCCAGTACTTC
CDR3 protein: CSVVRVAGGETQYF

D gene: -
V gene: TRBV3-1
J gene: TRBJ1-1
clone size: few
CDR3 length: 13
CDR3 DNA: TGTGCCAGCAGCCCCGGGGCGGGCAGCGAAGCTTTCTTT
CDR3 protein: CASSPGAGSEAFF

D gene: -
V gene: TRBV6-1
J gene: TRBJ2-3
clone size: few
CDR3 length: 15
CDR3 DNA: TGTGCCAGCCGGCGCCGGGACACCTACACAGATACGCAGTATTTT
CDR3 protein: CASRRRDTYTDTQYF

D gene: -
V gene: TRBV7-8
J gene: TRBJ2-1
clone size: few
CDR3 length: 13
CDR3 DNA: TGTGCCAGCAGCCTCCGGGACTACAATGAGCAGTTCTTC
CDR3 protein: CASSLRDYNEQFF

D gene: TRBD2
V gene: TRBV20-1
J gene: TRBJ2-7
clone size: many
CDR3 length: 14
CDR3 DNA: TGCAGTGCTAGAAGCACTAGCGGGAGGTACGAGCAGTACTTC
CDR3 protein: CSARSTSGRYEQYF

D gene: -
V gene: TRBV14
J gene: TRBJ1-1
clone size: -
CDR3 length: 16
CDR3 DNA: TGTGCCAGCAGCCAATCCCCGCGGGGGGTACCCACTGAAGCTTTCTTT
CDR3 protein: CASSQSPRGVPTEAFF

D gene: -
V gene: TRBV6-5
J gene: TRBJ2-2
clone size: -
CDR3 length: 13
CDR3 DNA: TGTGCCAGCAGTTACTCGAAGGGTACAGTGATTTTTTTT
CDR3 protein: CASSYSKGTVIFF

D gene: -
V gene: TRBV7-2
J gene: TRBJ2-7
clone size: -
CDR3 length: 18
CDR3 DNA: TGTGCCAGCAGCTTAGCCATTCTAGGGGCCCGCGGCACCTACGAGCAGTACTTC
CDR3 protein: CASSLAILGARGTYEQYF

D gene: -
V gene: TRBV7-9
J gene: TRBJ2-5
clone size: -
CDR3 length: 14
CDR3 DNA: TGTGCCAGCAGCTCCAGGGGGGGTTACGAGACCCAGTACTTC
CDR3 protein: CASSSRGGYETQYF

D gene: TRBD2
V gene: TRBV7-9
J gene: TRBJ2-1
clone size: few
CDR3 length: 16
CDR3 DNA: TGTGCCAGCAGCCCACTGGCAGGGAGGGTCCACAATGAGCAGTTCTTC
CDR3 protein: CASSPLAGRVHNEQFF

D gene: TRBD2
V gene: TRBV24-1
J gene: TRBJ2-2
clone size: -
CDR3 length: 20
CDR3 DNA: TGTGCCACCAGTGATTTAGGGGGCGGACTAGCGGGGTTGAACACCGGGGAGCTGTTTTTT
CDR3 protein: CATSDLGGGLAGLNTGELFF

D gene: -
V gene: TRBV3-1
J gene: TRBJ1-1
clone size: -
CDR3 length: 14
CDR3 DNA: TGTGCCAGCAGCCAAGGGGGAGGAAGCACTGAAGCTTTCTTT
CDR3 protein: CASSQGGGSTEAFF

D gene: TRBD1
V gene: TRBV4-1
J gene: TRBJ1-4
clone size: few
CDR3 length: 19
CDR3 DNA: TGCGCCAGCAGCCAAGATGGACAGGGGGCAATCTCAACTAATGAAAAACTGTTTTTT
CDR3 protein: CASSQDGQGAISTNEKLFF

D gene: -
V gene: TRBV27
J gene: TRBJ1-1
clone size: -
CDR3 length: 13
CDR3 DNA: TGTGCCAGCAGTGCATCGACAGGCCTGGGAGCTTTCTTT
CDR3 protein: CASSASTGLGAFF

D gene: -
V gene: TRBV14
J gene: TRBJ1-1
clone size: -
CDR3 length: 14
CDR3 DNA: TGTGCCAGCAGCCAACCCGGGAGGGGGACTGAAGCTTTCTTT
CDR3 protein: CASSQPGRGTEAFF

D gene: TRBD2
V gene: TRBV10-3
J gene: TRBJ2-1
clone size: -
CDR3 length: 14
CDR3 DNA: TGTGCCATTAGGGCGGCGGGAGGCTACAATGAGCAGTTCTTC
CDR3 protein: CAIRAAGGYNEQFF

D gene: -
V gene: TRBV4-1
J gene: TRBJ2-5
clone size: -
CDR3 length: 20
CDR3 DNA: TGCGCCAGCAGCCAAGAACTTTCGCGGGGCAGGGGAGGGTTACGAGAGACCCAGTACTTC
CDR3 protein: CASSQELSRGRGGLRETQYF

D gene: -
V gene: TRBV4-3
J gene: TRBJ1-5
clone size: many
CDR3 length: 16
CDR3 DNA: TGCGCCAGCAGCCAAGATACGTTACAGGGATATCAGCCCCAGCATTTT
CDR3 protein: CASSQDTLQGYQPQHF

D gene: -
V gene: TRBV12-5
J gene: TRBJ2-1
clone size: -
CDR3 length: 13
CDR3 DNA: TGTGCTAGTGGTTTGGACGTATACAATGAGCAGTTCTTC
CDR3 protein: CASGLDVYNEQFF

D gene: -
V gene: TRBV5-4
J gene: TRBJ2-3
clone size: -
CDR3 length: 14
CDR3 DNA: TGTGCCAGCAGCTTGACTCGCCGCCCAGATACGCAGTATTTT
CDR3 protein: CASSLTRRPDTQYF

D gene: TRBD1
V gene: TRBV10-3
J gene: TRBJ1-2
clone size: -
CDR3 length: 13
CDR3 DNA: TGTGCCATCAGGGGACAGTCTAACTATGGCTACACCTTC
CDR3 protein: CAIRGQSNYGYTF

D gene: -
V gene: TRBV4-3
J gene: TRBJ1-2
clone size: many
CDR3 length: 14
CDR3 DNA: TGCGCCAGCAGCCAAGATAGGCAGGTCGGAGGCTACACCTTC
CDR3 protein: CASSQDRQVGGYTF

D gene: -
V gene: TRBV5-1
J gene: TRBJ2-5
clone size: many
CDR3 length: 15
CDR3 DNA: TGCGCCAGCAGCTTGACAGGAACCTTTCAAGAGACCCAGTACTTC
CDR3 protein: CASSLTGTFQETQYF

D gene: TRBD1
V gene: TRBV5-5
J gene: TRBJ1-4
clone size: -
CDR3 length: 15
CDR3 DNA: TGTGCCAGCAGCTTGGCTGCCCCAGGGGGAGAAAAACTGTTTTTT
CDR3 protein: CASSLAAPGGEKLFF

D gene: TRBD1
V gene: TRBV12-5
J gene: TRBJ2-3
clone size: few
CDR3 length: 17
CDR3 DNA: TGTGCTAGTGGACTCACCACAGGGGGCTTTGGCACAGATACGCAGTATTTT
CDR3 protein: CASGLTTGGFGTDTQYF

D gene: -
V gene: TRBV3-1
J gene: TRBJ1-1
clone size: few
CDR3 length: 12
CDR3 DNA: TGTGCCAGCCGGACGGTCGACACTGAAGCTTTCTTT
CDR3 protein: CASRTVDTEAFF

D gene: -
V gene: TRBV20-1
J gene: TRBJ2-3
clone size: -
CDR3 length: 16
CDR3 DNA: TGCAGTGCTAGAGATCTCCTAAGCGCGACCCCCTATACGCAGTATTTT
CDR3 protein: CSARDLLSATPYTQYF

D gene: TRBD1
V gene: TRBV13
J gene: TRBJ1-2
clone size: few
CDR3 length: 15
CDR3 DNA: TGTGCCAGCAGCCCCAGGACAGGGTTTTACTATGGCTACACCTTC
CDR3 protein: CASSPRTGFYYGYTF

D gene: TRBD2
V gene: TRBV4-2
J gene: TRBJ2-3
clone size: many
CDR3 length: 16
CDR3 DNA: TGTGCCAGCAGCCAAGATGATCCTAGCGGGACGGATACGCAGTATTTT
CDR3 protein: CASSQDDPSGTDTQYF

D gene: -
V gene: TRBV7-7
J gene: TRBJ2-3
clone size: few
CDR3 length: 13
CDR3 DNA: TGTGCCAGCAGCTTAATACTGGGAGATACGCAGTATTTT
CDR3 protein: CASSLILGDTQYF

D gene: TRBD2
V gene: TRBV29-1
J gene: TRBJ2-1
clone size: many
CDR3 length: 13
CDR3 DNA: TGCAGCGGAGCTAGCGGACCCTACAATGAGCAGTTCTTC
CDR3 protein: CSGASGPYNEQFF

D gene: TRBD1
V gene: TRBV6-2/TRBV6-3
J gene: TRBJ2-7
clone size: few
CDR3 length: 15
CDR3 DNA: TGTGCCAGCAGCCCCCGACAGGGGTGGTCCTACGAGCAGTACTTC
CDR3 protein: CASSPRQGWSYEQYF

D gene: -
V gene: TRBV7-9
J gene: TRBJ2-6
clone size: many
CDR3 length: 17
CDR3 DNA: TGTGCCAGCAGCTTATGGGCCAGGGGGGTTGGGGCCAACGTCCTGACTTTC
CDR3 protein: CASSLWARGVGANVLTF

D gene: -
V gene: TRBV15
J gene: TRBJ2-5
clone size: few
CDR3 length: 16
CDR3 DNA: TGTGCCACCAGCAGAGATCGAACCAGCGGGCGGAGGAACCAGTACTTC
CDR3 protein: CATSRDRTSGRRNQYF

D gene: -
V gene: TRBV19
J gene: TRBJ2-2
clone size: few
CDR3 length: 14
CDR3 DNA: TGTGCCAGTAGTATAGTTCGGGGCACCGGGGAGCTGTTTTTT
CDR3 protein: CASSIVRGTGELFF